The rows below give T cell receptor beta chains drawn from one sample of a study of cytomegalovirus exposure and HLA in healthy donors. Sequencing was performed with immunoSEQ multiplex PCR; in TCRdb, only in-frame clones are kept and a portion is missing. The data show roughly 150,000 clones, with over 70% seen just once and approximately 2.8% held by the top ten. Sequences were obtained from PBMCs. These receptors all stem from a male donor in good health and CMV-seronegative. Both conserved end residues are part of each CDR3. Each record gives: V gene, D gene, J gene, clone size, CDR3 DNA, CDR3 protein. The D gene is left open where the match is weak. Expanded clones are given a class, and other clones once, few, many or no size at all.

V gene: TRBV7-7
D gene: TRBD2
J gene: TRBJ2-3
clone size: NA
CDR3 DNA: TGTGCCAGCAGCCCCCAGGGAGGGTTTGTACAGTATTTT
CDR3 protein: CASSPQGGFVQYF

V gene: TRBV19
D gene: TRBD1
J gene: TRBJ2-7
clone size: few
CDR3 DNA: TGTGCCAGTAGTATTTCCGGGACAGGCTACGAGCAGTACTTC
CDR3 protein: CASSISGTGYEQYF

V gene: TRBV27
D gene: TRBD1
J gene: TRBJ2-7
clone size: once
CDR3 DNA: TGTGCCAGCAGCCTTTCGACAGGGCCTGACTACGAGCAGTACTTC
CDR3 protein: CASSLSTGPDYEQYF

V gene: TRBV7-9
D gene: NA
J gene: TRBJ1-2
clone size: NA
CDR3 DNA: TGTGCCAGCAGCTCCCCGGGGCCGGGGGGGCCCTATGGCTACACCTTC
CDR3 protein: CASSSPGPGGPYGYTF

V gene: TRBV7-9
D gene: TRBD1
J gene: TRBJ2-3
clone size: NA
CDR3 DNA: TGTGCCAGCAGGGGGGACAGGGAGACAGATACGCAGTATTTT
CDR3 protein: CASRGDRETDTQYF

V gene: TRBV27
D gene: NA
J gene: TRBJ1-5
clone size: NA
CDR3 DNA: TGTGCCAGCAGTTTAATAGGCAGGGGATCGGGTAGCAATCAGCCCCAGCATTTT
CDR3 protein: CASSLIGRGSGSNQPQHF

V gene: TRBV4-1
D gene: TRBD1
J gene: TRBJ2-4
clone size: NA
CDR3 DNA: TGCGCCAGCAGCCCCGTCGGACGAGACAGGGAAAACATTCAGTACTTC
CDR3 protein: CASSPVGRDRENIQYF

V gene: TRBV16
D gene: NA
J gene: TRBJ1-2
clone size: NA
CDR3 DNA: TGTGCCAGCAGCCCCAGCGGGGGGAATGGCTACACCTTC
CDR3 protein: CASSPSGGNGYTF

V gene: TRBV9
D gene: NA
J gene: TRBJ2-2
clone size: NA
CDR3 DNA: TGTGCCAGCAGCGGACCTTCACCGGGCGGGCCAAGAGACCTTCGGGACACCGGGGAGCTGTTTTTT
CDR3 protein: CASSGPSPGGPRDLRDTGELFF

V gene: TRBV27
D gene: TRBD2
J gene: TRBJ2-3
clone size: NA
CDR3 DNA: TGTGCCAGCAGACGGGGAGGGATCACAGATACGCAGTATTTT
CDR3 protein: CASRRGGITDTQYF

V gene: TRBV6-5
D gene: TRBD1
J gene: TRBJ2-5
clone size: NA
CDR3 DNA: TGTGCCAGCAGTTACGGGACAGGGAGTCAAGAGACCCAGTACTTC
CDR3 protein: CASSYGTGSQETQYF

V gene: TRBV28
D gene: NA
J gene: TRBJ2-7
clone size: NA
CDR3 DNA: TGTGCCAGCACCCCTCGTGCGGTAGTCTACGAGCAGTACTTC
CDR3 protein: CASTPRAVVYEQYF

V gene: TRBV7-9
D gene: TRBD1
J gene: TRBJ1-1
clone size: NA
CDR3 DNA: TGTGCCAGCAGCTTATCGACAGGGGGGGAAACTGAAGCTTTCTTT
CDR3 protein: CASSLSTGGETEAFF

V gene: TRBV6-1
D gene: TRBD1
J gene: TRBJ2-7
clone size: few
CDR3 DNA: TGTGCCAGCAGTGAAGAGGGGACAGGGTTCTACGAGCAGTACTTC
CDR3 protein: CASSEEGTGFYEQYF

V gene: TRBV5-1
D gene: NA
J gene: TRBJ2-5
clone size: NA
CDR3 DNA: TGCGCCAGCAGCTTGGGAGTGGAAGAGACCCAGTACTTC
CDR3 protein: CASSLGVEETQYF

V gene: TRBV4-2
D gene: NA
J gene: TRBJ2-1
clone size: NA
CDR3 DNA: TGTGCCAGCAGCCAAGATCTTGTCCTAGCCTACAATGAGCAGTTCTTC
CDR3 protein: CASSQDLVLAYNEQFF

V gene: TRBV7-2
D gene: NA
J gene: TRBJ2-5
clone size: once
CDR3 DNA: TGTGCCAGCAGCTTCCGACTACCGTCCCAAGAGACCCAGTACTTC
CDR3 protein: CASSFRLPSQETQYF

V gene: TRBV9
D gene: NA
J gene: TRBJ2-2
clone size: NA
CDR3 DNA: TGTGCCAGCAGCGTAGTAGGGGCGCCCGGGGAGCTGTTTTTT
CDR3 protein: CASSVVGAPGELFF

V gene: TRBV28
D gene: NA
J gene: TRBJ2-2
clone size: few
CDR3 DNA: TGTGCCAGCAGTTTCGACTACCCCAAGACCGGGGAGCTGTTTTTT
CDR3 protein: CASSFDYPKTGELFF

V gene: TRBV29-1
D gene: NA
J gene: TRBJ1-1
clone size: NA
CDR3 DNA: TGCAGCGTTAGCAGGCTGAACACTGAAGCTTTCTTT
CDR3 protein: CSVSRLNTEAFF

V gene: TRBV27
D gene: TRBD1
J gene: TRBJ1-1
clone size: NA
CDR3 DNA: TGTGCCAGCAGTTCTCCACAGGGGGGGAGGCCTGAAGCTTTCTTT
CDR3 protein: CASSSPQGGRPEAFF

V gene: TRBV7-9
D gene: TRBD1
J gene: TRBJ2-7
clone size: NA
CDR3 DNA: TGTGCCAGCAGCTTAGGAAAGGGGGCAGGGATCAACGAGCAGTACTTC
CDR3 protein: CASSLGKGAGINEQYF

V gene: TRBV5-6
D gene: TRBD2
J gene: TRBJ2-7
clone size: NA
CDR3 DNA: TGTGCCAGCACCCGGGGAGGGTATCCTGGCAGGCACGAGCAGTACTTC
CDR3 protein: CASTRGGYPGRHEQYF

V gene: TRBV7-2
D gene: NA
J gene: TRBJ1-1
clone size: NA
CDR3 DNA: TGTGCCAGCAGCTTTAGCCCCCAGCTTGAAGCTTTCTTT
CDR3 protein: CASSFSPQLEAFF

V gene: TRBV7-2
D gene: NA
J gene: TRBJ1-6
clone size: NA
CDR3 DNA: TGTGCCAGCAGCTTTTCTGTGGGGCCGGGTTCACCCCTCCACTTT
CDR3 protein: CASSFSVGPGSPLHF

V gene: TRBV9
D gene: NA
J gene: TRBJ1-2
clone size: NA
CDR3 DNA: TGTGCCAGCGGGGGAGGGACAATGGGTGGCTACACCTTC
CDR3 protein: CASGGGTMGGYTF

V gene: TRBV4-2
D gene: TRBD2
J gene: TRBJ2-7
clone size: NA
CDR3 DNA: TGTGCCAGCAGCCAAGATGGTGTTAGCGGGGGCCTGAACACCTACGAGCAGTACTTC
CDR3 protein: CASSQDGVSGGLNTYEQYF

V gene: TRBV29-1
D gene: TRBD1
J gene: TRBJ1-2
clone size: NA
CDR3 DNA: TGCAGCGCTTCGCTGACAGGGGGAGGAAGTTATGGCTACACCTTC
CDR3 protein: CSASLTGGGSYGYTF

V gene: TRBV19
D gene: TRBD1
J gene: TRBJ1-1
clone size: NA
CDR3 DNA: TGTGCCAGTAGTATCGGGACAGGGGTGACTGAAGCTTTCTTT
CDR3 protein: CASSIGTGVTEAFF

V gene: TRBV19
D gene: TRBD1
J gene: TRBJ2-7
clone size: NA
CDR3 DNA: TGTGCCAGTAGTATCGACCGGGACAGGGGTAAGCAGTACTTC
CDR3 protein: CASSIDRDRGKQYF

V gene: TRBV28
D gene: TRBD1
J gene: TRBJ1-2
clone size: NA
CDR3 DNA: TGTGCCAGCAGACCACCGACAGGGTATGGCTACACCTTC
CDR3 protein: CASRPPTGYGYTF

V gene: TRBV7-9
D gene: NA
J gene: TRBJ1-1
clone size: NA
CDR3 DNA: TGTGCCAGCAGCCCATCGGGGGATGGGGCTGGGAACACTGAAGCTTTCTTT
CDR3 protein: CASSPSGDGAGNTEAFF

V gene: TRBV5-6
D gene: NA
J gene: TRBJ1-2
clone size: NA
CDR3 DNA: TGTGCCAGCAAGCCTGAAGCTAACTATGGCTACACCTTC
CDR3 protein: CASKPEANYGYTF

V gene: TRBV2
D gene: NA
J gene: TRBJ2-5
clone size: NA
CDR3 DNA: TGTGCCAGCAGTAGACAAGGCAGCGGCCAAGAGACCCAGTACTTC
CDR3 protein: CASSRQGSGQETQYF

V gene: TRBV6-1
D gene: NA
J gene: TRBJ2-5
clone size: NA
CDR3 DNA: TGTGCCAGCAGTGAAGTGGGGGGACAGACCCAGTACTTC
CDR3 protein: CASSEVGGQTQYF

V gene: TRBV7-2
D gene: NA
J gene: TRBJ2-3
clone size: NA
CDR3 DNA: TGTGCCAGCAGCTTACAGGGGCGCACAGATACGCAGTATTTT
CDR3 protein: CASSLQGRTDTQYF

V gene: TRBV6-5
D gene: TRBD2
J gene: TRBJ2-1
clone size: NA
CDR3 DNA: TGTGCCAGCAGTTTAGCGGGGATTTACAATGAGCAGTTCTTC
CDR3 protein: CASSLAGIYNEQFF

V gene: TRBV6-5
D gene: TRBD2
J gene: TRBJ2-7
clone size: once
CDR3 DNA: TGTGCCAGCAGTTCACCGACTAGCGGGTACGGTGAGCAGTACTTC
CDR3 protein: CASSSPTSGYGEQYF

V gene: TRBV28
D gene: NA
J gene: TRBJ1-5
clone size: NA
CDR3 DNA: TGTGCCAGCAACGAACCTCGGGGGGGCGACCAGCCCCAGCATTTT
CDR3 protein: CASNEPRGGDQPQHF

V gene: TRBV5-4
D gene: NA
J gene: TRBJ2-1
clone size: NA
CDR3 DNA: TGTGCCAGCAGCCCCTCGGGAGCGTTTGATGAGCAGTTCTTC
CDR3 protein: CASSPSGAFDEQFF

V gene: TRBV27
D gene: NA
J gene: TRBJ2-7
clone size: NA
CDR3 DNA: TGTGCCAGCAGTTTACTAGGGGGATGGGAGCAGTACTTC
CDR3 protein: CASSLLGGWEQYF

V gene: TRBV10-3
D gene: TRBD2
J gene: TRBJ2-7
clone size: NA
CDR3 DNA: TGTGCCACTCGACTAGCGGGGGCCACCTACGAGCAGTACTTC
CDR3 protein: CATRLAGATYEQYF

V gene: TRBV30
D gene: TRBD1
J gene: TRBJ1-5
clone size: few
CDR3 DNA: TGTGCCTGGAGCGACAGGGGGCGTCAGCCCCAGCATTTT
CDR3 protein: CAWSDRGRQPQHF

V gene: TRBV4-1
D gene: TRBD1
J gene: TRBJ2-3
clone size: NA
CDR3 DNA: TGCGCCAGCCGGGACAGGGGGCGGGGAGATACGCAGTATTTT
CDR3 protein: CASRDRGRGDTQYF

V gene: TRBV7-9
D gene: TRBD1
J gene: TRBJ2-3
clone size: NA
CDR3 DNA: TGTGCCAGCAGCCCTCCGACCCCGACAGGGGGCGCCCCAGATACGCAGTATTTT
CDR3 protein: CASSPPTPTGGAPDTQYF

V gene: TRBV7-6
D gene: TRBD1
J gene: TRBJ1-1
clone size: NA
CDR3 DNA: TGTGCCAGCAGCCGAGAGGGACAGGGATGGAACACTGAAGCTTTCTTT
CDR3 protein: CASSREGQGWNTEAFF

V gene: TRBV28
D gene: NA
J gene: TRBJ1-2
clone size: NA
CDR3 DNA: TGTGCCAGCAAACAGGGTCACTATGGCTACACCTTC
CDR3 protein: CASKQGHYGYTF

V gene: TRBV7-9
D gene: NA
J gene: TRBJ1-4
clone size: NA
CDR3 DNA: TGTTCCAGCAGCTTAAGTTCCGCAGATAATGAAAAACTGTTTTTT
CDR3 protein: CSSSLSSADNEKLFF

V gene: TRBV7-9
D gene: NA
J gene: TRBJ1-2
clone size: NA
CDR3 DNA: TGTGCCAGCAGCAGCCCACAGGGTGGCTACACCTTC
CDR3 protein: CASSSPQGGYTF

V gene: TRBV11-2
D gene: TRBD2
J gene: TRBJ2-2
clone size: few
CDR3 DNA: TGTGCCAGCAGCTCTTTAGCGGGAGGGCGTACCGGGGAGCTGTTTTTT
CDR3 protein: CASSSLAGGRTGELFF

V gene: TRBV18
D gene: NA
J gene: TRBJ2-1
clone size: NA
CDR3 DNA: TGTGCCAGCTCACCCCCGGTAGCGGACCGGCAGTTCTTC
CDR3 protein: CASSPPVADRQFF

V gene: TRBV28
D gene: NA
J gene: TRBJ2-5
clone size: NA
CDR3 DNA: TGTGCCAGCAGTTTATTAACCTGGGGTACAGGACAAGAGACCCAGTACTTC
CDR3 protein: CASSLLTWGTGQETQYF

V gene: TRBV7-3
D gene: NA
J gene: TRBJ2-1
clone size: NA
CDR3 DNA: TGTGCCAGCAGCTTACTAGGCTCCTACAATGAGCAGTTCTTC
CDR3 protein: CASSLLGSYNEQFF

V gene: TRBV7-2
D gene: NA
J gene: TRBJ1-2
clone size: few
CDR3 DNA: TGTGCCAGCAGCCCCGACTCGGATGGCTACACCTTC
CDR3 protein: CASSPDSDGYTF

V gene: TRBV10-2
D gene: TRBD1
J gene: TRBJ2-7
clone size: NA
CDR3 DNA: TGCGCCAGCAGGGATACCGGGACAGGGAAATACGAGCAGTACTTC
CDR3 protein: CASRDTGTGKYEQYF

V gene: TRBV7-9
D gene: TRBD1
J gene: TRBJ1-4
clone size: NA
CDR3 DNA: TGTGCCAGCAGCTTAAGGAGGGGGCGTTACGATGAAAAACTGTTTTTT
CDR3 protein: CASSLRRGRYDEKLFF

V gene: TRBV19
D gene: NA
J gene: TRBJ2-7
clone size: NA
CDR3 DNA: TGTGCCACTCGGACGGGGAGCTCCTACGAGCAGTACTTC
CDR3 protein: CATRTGSSYEQYF

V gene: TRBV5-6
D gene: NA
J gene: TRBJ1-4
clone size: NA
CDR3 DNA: TGTGCCGGCAGCTCCCCCTCAGCAACTAATGAAAAACTGTTTTTT
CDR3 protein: CAGSSPSATNEKLFF

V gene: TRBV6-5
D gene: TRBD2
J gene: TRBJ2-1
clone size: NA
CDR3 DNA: TGTGCCAGCCGAGGAGCCGCAAGCGGGAACAATGAGCAGTTCTTC
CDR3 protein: CASRGAASGNNEQFF